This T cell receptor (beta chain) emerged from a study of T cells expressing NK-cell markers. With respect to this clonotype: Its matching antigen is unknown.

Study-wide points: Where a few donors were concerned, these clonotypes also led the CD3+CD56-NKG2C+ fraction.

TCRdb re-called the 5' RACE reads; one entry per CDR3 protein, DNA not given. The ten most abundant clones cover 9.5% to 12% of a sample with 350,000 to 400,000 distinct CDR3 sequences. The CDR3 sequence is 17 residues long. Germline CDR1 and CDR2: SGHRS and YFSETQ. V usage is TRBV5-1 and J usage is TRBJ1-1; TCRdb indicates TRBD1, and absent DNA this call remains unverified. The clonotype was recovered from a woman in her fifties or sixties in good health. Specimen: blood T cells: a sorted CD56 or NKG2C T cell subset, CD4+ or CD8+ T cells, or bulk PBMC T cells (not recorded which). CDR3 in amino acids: CASSRAPGQGARTEAFF.